Shown below are 5 T cell receptor beta chains from a single sample sequenced in a study of patients and donors after allogeneic stem cell transplantation. A single record per CDR3 protein comes from TCRdb applying MiXCR to the RT-PCR reads. This table has over 400,000 distinct CDR3 sequences, approximately 16% appearing once. Sequencing was performed on blood, either unsorted or a sorted T cell fraction (not recorded which). These receptors were taken from a human donor who was either an allogeneic HSCT recipient or a stem cell or donor lymphocyte infusion donor (not recorded which). It is not recorded whose cells these are; they may come from a transplant donor.

This clonotype was detected only a few times. This chain joins TRBV19 and TRBJ2-7; D unresolved. Trimming cost V 3 bases and J 1 base, with 10 bases left between them. The CDR3 runs 14 residues. Germline V CDR1 and CDR2: LNHDA, SQIVND (reference sequence). CDR3 sequence (DNA): TGTGCCAGTAGTATCAGTCAGGATTCCTACGAGCAGTACTTC. Translation: CASSISQDSYEQYF.

This clonotype was counted a few times. The J gene is TRBJ2-7, the V gene TRBV5-1; D not certain. V was cut by 4 bases and J by 6 bases, with 11 bases left in between. Germline assignment: CDR1 SGHRS and CDR2 YFSETQ. The CDR3 covers 12 residues. CDR3 coding DNA: TGCGCCAGCAGCCCTGATATTGGCGAGCAGTACTTC. This translates into CASSPDIGEQYF.

The chain's CDR3 is CASSLPTGVPSGELFF. The CDR3 nucleotides are TGTGCCAGCAGCTTGCCGACAGGGGTACCTAGCGGGGAGCTGTTTTTT. J is TRBJ2-2 and V is TRBV5-4; 8 bases match TRBD1. This CDR3 comprises 16 residues. The J segment lost 7 bases and the V segment lost 1 base, leaving 9 bases of the junction unmatched. CDR1 and CDR2 from the germline V gene are SGHNT and YYREEE (reference sequence). Full variable domain (outside the CDR3, taken from reference TRBV5-4 and TRBJ2-2): ETGVTQSPTHLIKTRGQQVTLRCSSQSGHNTVSWYQQALGQGPQFIFQYYREEENGRGNFPPRFSGLQFPNYSSELNVNALELDDSALYLCASSLPTGVPSGELFFGEGSRLTVL.

The chain's CDR3 is CASSHDRAEQYF. Here the CDR3 DNA reads TGTGCCAGCAGCCATGACAGGGCCGAGCAGTACTTC. V is TRBV12-3 or TRBV12-4 and J is TRBJ2-7; the match to TRBD1 covers 7 bases. There are 12 residues in the CDR3. Trimming at V came to 6 bases and at J to 6 bases, leaving 5 bases not matched to a gene.

This clonotype was seen only a few times. The gene calls are TRBV20-1 and TRBJ2-3, with a tentative D call TRBD2 (5 bases). Trimming cost V 3 bases and J 2 bases, with 9 bases left between them. The CDR3 length is 13 residues. CDR1 and CDR2 from the germline V gene are DFQATT and SNEGSKA (reference sequence). CDR3 residues: CSARGSNTDTQYF. The CDR3 nucleotides read TGCAGTGCTAGGGGGAGCAACACAGATACGCAGTATTTT.